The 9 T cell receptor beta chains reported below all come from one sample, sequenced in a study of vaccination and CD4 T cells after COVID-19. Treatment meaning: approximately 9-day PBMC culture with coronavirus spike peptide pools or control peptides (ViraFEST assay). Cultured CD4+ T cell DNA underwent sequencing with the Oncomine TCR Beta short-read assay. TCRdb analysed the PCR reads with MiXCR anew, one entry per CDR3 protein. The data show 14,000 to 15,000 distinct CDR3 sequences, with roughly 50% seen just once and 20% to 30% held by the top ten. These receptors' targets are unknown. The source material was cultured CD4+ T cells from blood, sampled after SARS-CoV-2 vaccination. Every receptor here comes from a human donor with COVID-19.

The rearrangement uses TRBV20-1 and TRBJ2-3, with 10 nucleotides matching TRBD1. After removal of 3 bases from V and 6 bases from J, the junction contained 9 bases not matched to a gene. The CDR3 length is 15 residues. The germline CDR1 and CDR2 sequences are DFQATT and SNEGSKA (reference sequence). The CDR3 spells CSASGDRGSLDTQYF. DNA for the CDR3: TGCAGTGCTAGTGGGGACAGGGGAAGTTTGGATACGCAGTATTTT.

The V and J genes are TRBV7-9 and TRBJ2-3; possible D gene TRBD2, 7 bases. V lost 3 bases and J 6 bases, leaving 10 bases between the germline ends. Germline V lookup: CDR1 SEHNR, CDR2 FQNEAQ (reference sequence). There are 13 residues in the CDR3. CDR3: CASSLGGADTQYF. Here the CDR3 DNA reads TGTGCCAGCAGCTTGGGGGGGGCGGATACGCAGTATTTT. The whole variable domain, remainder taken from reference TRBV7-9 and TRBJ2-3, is DTGVSQNPRHKITKRGQNVTFRCDPISEHNRLYWYRQTLGQGPEFLTYFQNEAQLEKSRLLSDRFSAERPKGSFSTLEIQRTEQGDSAMYLCASSLGGADTQYFGPGTRLTVL.

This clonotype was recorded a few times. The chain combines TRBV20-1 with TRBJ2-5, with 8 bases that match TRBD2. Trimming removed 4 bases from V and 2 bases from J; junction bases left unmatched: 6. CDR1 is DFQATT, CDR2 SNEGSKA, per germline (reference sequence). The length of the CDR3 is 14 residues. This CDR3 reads CSAMSGGGQETQYF. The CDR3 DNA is TGCAGTGCTATGTCCGGGGGGGGACAAGAGACCCAGTACTTC.

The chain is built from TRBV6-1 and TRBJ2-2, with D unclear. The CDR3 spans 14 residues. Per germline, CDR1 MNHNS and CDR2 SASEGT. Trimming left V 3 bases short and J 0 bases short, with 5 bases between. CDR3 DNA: TGTGCCAGCAGTGACCCGCCGAACACCGGGGAGCTGTTTTTT. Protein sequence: CASSDPPNTGELFF.

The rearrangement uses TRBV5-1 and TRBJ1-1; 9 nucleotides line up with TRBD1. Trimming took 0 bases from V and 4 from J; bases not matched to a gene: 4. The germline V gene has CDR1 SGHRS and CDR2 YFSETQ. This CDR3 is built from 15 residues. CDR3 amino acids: CASSLVGQGGTEAFF. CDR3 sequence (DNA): TGCGCCAGCAGCTTGGTGGGACAGGGCGGCACTGAAGCTTTCTTT.

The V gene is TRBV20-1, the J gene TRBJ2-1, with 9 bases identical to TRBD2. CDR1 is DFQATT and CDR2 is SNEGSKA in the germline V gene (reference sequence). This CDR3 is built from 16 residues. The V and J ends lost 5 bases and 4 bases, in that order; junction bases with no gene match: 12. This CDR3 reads CSAPEGERGVYNEQFF. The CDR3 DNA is TGCAGTGCTCCTGAGGGTGAGCGGGGGGTATACAATGAGCAGTTCTTC.

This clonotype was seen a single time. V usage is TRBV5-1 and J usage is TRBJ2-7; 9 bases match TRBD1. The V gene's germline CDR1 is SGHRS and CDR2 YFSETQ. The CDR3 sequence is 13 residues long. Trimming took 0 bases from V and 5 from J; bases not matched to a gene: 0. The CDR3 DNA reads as TGCGCCAGCAGCTTGGGGGACAGGGACGAGCAGTACTTC. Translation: CASSLGDRDEQYF.

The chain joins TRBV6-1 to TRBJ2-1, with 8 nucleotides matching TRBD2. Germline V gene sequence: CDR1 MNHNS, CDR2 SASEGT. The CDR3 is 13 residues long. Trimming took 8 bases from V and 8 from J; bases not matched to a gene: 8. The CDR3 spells CASGGGGRDEQFF. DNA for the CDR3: TGTGCCAGCGGGGGCGGGGGGCGCGATGAGCAGTTCTTC.

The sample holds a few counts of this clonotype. The CDR3 coding sequence is TGTGCCAGCAGTCCCGCAGCGGACAGGGATACAAGCAATCAGCCCCAGCATTTT. It is translated as CASSPAADRDTSNQPQHF. The chain combines TRBV5-5 with TRBJ1-5, with 8 bases fitting TRBD1. The J segment lost 1 base and the V segment lost 5 bases, leaving 14 bases of the junction unmatched. CDR3 size: 18 residues. CDR1 and CDR2 from the germline V gene are SGHKS and YYEKEE (reference sequence).